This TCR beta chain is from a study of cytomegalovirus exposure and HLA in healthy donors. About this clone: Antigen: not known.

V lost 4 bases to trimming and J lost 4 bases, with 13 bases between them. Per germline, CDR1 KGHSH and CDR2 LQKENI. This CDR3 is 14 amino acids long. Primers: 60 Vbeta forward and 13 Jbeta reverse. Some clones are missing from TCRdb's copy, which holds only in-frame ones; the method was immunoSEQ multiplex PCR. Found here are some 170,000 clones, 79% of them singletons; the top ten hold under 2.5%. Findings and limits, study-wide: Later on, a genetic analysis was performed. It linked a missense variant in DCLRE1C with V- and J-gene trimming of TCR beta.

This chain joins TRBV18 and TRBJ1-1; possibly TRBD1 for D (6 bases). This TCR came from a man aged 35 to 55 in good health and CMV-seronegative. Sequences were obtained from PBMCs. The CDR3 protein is CASSLSGVSTEAFF. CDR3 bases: TGTGCCAGCTCACTATCAGGGGTGTCCACTGAAGCTTTCTTT. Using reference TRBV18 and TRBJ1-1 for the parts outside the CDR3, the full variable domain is NAGVMQNPRHLVRRRGQEARLRCSPMKGHSHVYWYRQLPEEGLKFMVYLQKENIIDESGMPKERFSAEFPKEGPSILRIQQVVRGDSAAYFCASSLSGVSTEAFFGQGTRLTVV.